By sample fraction, the clone carrying this TCR beta chain is medium-sized (0.01 to 0.1%). Its antigen is currently unknown. This entry comes from a study of T cell responses to AZD1222 COVID-19 vaccine. Study results and caveats: Spike-specific TCR breadth and depth went up after people got two AZD1222 doses. Spike regions recognized by vaccine-associated CD4 TCRs spanned the protein, led by 160-218 and 743-854. The study reported that nearly half of spike-specific TCRs target unmutated variant regions. No repertoire was sampled before or during the peak T cell response, only after it.

Using immunoSEQ multiplex PCR, the repertoire was profiled, and TCRdb retains in-frame clones only, with some absent. The table lists 95,000 to 120,000 clones, approximately 89% of them singletons. This CDR3 is 14 amino acids long. Germline lookup yields CDR1 LNHDA and CDR2 SQIVND (reference sequence). V was clipped by 6 bases and J by 4 bases; unmatched bases: 4. The clonotype comes from an adult in good health. The chain uses TRBV19 and TRBJ2-2; 8 bases are a match to TRBD2. The specimen comprised peripheral blood, sampled on day 0 of MenACWY control vaccination. CDR3 sequence reads: CASRSGGSTGELFF. The CDR3 DNA sequence: TGTGCCAGTAGATCGGGGGGGAGCACCGGGGAGCTGTTTTTT.